These T cell receptor beta chains were read from a single sample in a study of early stage breast cancer tumors. Using immunoSEQ multiplex PCR, the repertoire was profiled, and TCRdb retains in-frame clones only, with some absent. The sample includes about 36,000 clones, 74% seen only once; the top ten take under 7%. Sequenced sample: blood. The receptors derive from a person in their sixties with breast cancer. Each CDR3 is given without its conserved first and last residue. The order of the fields is J gene, V gene, CDR3 length, CDR3 protein.

j_call: TRBJ2-7; v_call: TRBV11-3; cdr3_length: 13; cdr3_aa: ASSLAGTGNYEQY
j_call: TRBJ2-4; v_call: TRBV7-8; cdr3_length: 13; cdr3_aa: ASSLEPGRRNIQY
j_call: TRBJ2-1; v_call: TRBV28; cdr3_length: 11; cdr3_aa: ASRLQGGNEQF
j_call: TRBJ2-1; v_call: TRBV19; cdr3_length: 12; cdr3_aa: ASSKQGTYNEQF
j_call: TRBJ1-6; v_call: TRBV15; cdr3_length: 14; cdr3_aa: ATTVLTGAGRFPLH
j_call: TRBJ2-5; v_call: TRBV18; cdr3_length: 11; cdr3_aa: ASCPGHGETQY
j_call: TRBJ2-2; v_call: TRBV2; cdr3_length: 14; cdr3_aa: ASSALSGGNTGELF
j_call: TRBJ1-2; v_call: TRBV2; cdr3_length: 12; cdr3_aa: ASSVIGQGRGYT
j_call: TRBJ2-7; v_call: TRBV18; cdr3_length: 12; cdr3_aa: ASSRTDRVHEQY
j_call: TRBJ1-1; v_call: TRBV2; cdr3_length: 13; cdr3_aa: ASSETGVSNTEAF
j_call: TRBJ1-1; v_call: TRBV13; cdr3_length: 13; cdr3_aa: ASSLVPRRGAEAF